What follows is one T cell receptor (beta chain) and its context. This specimen belongs to a study of blood T cell repertoires in COVID-19. In the study overall: Recovered participants had two consecutive negative NP/OP PCR tests, healthcare professional clearance, or symptom resolution. Acute-phase and convalescent COVID-19 samples originated in the United States, Italy and Spain.

Ages ranged from about 18 to 89 years, with residence in about two dozen US areas. Participants were placed into cohorts based on the clinical history they reported. Assay: immunoSEQ multiplex PCR; the TCRdb copy retains only in-frame clones and omits some. In the table there are over 110,000 clones, approximately 87% of which are singletons. The CDR3 extends over 14 amino acids. V dropped 4 bases and J dropped 0 bases, with 10 bases sitting between them. In germline, CDR1 is SGHDN, CDR2 FVKESK. This chain uses TRBV14 with TRBJ2-7; D not resolved. The sequenced material came from PBMCs or T cells enriched from blood (not recorded which). The receptor comes from a man aged 50 to 59 in a cohort exposed to, infected with or recovered from COVID-19 (not recorded which). The CDR3 DNA reads as TGTGCCAGCAGCCGTAGAGGCAACTCCTACGAGCAGTACTTC. Translated: CASSRRGNSYEQYF.